Each of the 15 T cell receptor beta chains below was sequenced from the same sample in a study of early T cells in non-severe SARS-CoV-2 infection. Using its own MiXCR run on the 5' RACE reads, TCRdb lists one record per CDR3 protein. Among 30,000 or so distinct CDR3 sequences, approximately 5.1% were seen once, and the ten largest hold more than 20%. Sequencing was carried out using whole blood. These receptors all stem from an adult who was a healthcare worker with PCR-confirmed SARS-CoV-2 infection or an uninfected control (not recorded which).

There are many counts of this clonotype. The chain couples TRBV3-2 to TRBJ2-1. TRBV3-2 is marked as a pseudogene. The CDR3 spans 12 residues. The CDR3 reads CASSRRGNEQFF. The CDR3 coding sequence is TGTGCCAGCAGCCGCCGAGGCAATGAGCAGTTCTTC.

J is TRBJ2-6 and V is TRBV12-3 or TRBV12-4, with 9 bases identical to TRBD1. CDR3 size: 18 residues. Trimming removed 4 bases from V and 0 bases from J; junction bases left unmatched: 7. The CDR3 here is CASSYRTGASSGANVLTF. For the CDR3, the DNA is TGTGCCAGCAGTTATCGGACAGGGGCCTCCTCTGGGGCCAACGTCCTGACTTTC.

The sample holds many counts of this clonotype. V and J are TRBV7-9 and TRBJ2-1, with D perhaps TRBD2 (5 bases). This CDR3 spans 16 amino acids. Germline V gene data show CDR1 as SEHNR and CDR2 as FQNEAQ (reference sequence). The V end was cut by 4 bases, the J end by 5 bases, with 18 bases between. The CDR3 here is CASSSRYQTTDNEQFF. DNA for the CDR3: TGTGCCAGCAGCTCACGGTATCAGACTACGGACAATGAGCAGTTCTTC.

This clonotype was detected many times. The chain uses TRBV24-1 and TRBJ1-2; D is perhaps TRBD1 (5 bases). Deletions cut 8 bases from V and 3 bases from J, with 12 bases between. The CDR3 is made up of 13 amino acids. From germline, CDR1 is KGHDR and CDR2 SFDVKD. The CDR3 DNA follows: TGTGCCACCATCCCAAGGGGAGACTATGGCTACACCTTC. It translates to CATIPRGDYGYTF.

The chain joins TRBV6-2 or TRBV6-3 to TRBJ1-1; D call uncertain. The CDR3 is 13 residues long. The germline V gene encodes CDR1 MNHEY and CDR2 SVGEGT. V lost 2 bases, J lost 6 bases, and 10 bases lay in between. Here the CDR3 DNA reads TGTGCCAGCAGTTACACCCCTGGCGCTGAAGCTTTCTTT. It is translated as CASSYTPGAEAFF.

At least ten counts were recorded for this clonotype. V and J are TRBV7-9 and TRBJ2-3, with 13 positions matching TRBD2. J was trimmed by 5 bases and V by 4 bases; bases with no gene match: 6. The V gene's germline CDR1 is SEHNR and CDR2 FQNEAQ (reference sequence). The CDR3 has 16 amino acids. CDR3 nucleotide sequence: TGTGCCAGCAGCTCCTTCCGACTAGCGGGAGGAGATACGCAGTATTTT. Translating gives CASSSFRLAGGDTQYF.

There are many counts of this clonotype. The J gene is TRBJ2-4, the V gene TRBV6-6; a weak D match, TRBD1 (5 bases). In germline, CDR1 is MNHNY, CDR2 SVGAGI (reference sequence). Deletions cut 5 bases from V and 5 bases from J, with 10 bases between. The CDR3 runs to 13 residues. The CDR3: CASSRGLQNIQYF. The CDR3 coding sequence is TGTGCCAGCAGTAGGGGTTTGCAAAACATTCAGTACTTC.

V gene TRBV24-1 combines with J gene TRBJ2-5, with no clear D. Trimming removed 4 bases at V and 4 bases at J, with 9 bases between. The CDR3 runs 13 residues. Germline values: CDR1 KGHDR, CDR2 SFDVKD. The CDR3 here is CATSDLRRETQYF. The CDR3 coding sequence is TGTGCCACCAGTGACCTTCGGCGAGAGACCCAGTACTTC.

In this sample, this clonotype turned up many times. This chain joins TRBV6-1 and TRBJ2-6, with D maybe TRBD2 (5 bases). Trimming removed 3 bases from V and 3 bases from J, with 6 bases in between. The germline V gene encodes CDR1 MNHNS and CDR2 SASEGT. The CDR3 is made up of 14 amino acids. CDR3 coding DNA: TGTGCCAGCAGTGAGGGAGATGGGGCCAACGTCCTGACTTTC. Translating gives CASSEGDGANVLTF.

At least ten counts were recorded for this clonotype. The rearrangement joins TRBV5-6 to TRBJ1-1; no reliable D call. This CDR3 contains 14 residues. CDR1 SGHDT and CDR2 YYEEEE come from the germline V gene. V lost 1 base to trimming and J lost 1 base, with 8 bases between them. The CDR3 is CASSLRRANTEAFF. The CDR3 coding sequence is TGTGCCAGCAGCTTGCGACGAGCGAACACTGAAGCTTTCTTT.

This clonotype appeared many times. The gene calls are TRBV29-1 and TRBJ2-5; 9 positions agree with TRBD1. This CDR3 has 14 residues. CDR1 and CDR2 from the germline V gene are SQVTM and ANQGSEA. V lost 6 bases, J lost 1 base, and 6 bases stayed unmatched. CDR3 region: CSVVRDRVQETQYF. The CDR3, as DNA: TGCAGCGTGGTCCGGGACAGGGTCCAAGAGACCCAGTACTTC.

This chain joins TRBV3-1 and TRBJ2-2, with TRBD1 identical over 10 bases. Losses at the gene ends were 4 bases for V and 7 bases for J; bases not matched to a gene: 6. This CDR3 contains 15 residues. The V gene's germline CDR1 is LGHDT and CDR2 YNNKEL (reference sequence). The CDR3 region has the DNA TGTGCCAGCAGCCTGACAGGGGGCGGAATCGGGGAGCTGTTTTTT. Amino acid sequence: CASSLTGGGIGELFF.

This clonotype was recorded at least ten times. This sequence joins TRBV6-5 and TRBJ1-6, with no clear D. This CDR3 contains 13 residues. V shed 4 bases and J shed 7 bases, with 8 bases lying between them. Germline CDR1 reads MNHEY; CDR2 reads SVGAGI. The CDR3 sequence: CASSSYGNSPLHF. The CDR3 DNA is TGTGCCAGCAGTTCTTATGGCAATTCACCCCTCCACTTT.

This clonotype was observed many times. The rearrangement joins TRBV7-2 to TRBJ1-1, with 7 bases matching TRBD1. Germline V gene lookup returns CDR1 SGHTA and CDR2 FQGNSA. J gave up 1 base and V 2 bases, and 10 bases lay outside the gene matches. This CDR3 spans 17 amino acids. CDR3 sequence reads: CASSLPRGAAQNTEAFF. In nucleotides, the CDR3 is TGTGCCAGCAGCTTACCCAGGGGGGCTGCCCAGAACACTGAAGCTTTCTTT.

This clonotype was detected a few times. The chain has TRBV15 and TRBJ2-7; 8 nucleotides match TRBD1. After removal of 0 bases from V and 3 bases from J, the junction contained 22 bases not matched to a gene. This CDR3 has 21 amino acids. Per germline, CDR1 LNHNV and CDR2 YYDKDF (reference sequence). CDR3 region: CATSRDRGRTGKINYYYEQYF. In nucleotides, the CDR3 is TGTGCCACCAGCAGAGATAGGGGGCGGACAGGGAAGATTAACTACTACTACGAGCAGTACTTC. The complete variable domain, with remaining parts taken from reference TRBV15 and TRBJ2-7, reads DAMVIQNPRYQVTQFGKPVTLSCSQTLNHNVMYWYQQKSSQAPKLLFHYYDKDFNNEADTPDNFQSRRPNTSFCFLDIRSPGLGDTAMYLCATSRDRGRTGKINYYYEQYFGPGTRLTVT.